What follows are 15 T cell receptor beta chains derived from one specimen sequenced in a study of blood T cell repertoires in COVID-19. Only in-frame clones appear in the TCRdb table, and some are missing; sequencing was by immunoSEQ multiplex PCR. This table holds 270,000 or so clones, about 87% found once. The specimen was PBMCs or T cells enriched from blood (not recorded which). These receptors originate from a woman aged 40 to 50 with acute COVID-19.

The chain recombines TRBV9 with TRBJ1-3; D gene unclear. The length of the CDR3 is 15 residues. The germline V gene encodes CDR1 SGDLS and CDR2 YYNGEE. The V end lost 0 bases, the J end lost 0 bases, and 7 bases lay between the germline ends. In DNA, the CDR3 is TGTGCCAGCAGCGTAGCTTTCAGCTCTGGAAACACCATATATTTT. Its translation is CASSVAFSSGNTIYF.

The V and J genes are TRBV14 and TRBJ2-5, with 8 bases that match TRBD2. V was pared by 4 bases and J by 5 bases, with 9 bases of the junction left unmatched. CDR3 length: 15 amino acids. The germline V gene encodes CDR1 SGHDN and CDR2 FVKESK. CDR3 loop: CASSLWSGGVETQYF. The DNA of the CDR3 is TGTGCCAGCAGCCTCTGGTCCGGGGGGGTGGAGACCCAGTACTTC.

This chain uses TRBV7-2 with TRBJ1-5, with D maybe TRBD1 (5 bases). The CDR3 sequence is 15 residues long. Trimming stripped 7 bases from V and 4 bases from J, with 17 bases between. Germline V gene sequence: CDR1 SGHTA, CDR2 FQGNSA. The CDR3 sequence: CASIARAGANQPQHF. The CDR3 DNA is TGTGCCAGCATTGCCAGGGCAGGAGCTAATCAGCCCCAGCATTTT.

This clone has just one count. The chain has TRBV12-3 or TRBV12-4 and TRBJ1-6, with TRBD1 identical over 9 bases. CDR3 length equals 13 residues. With 6 bases clipped from V and 10 bases from J, the junction kept 4 bases outside the gene matches. The CDR3 DNA reads as TGTGCCAGCAGGGGACAGGGAGAGTCACCCCTCCACTTT. It encodes CASRGQGESPLHF.

This clone was seen only once. This chain uses TRBV9 with TRBJ1-1; 10 bases line up with TRBD1. Trimming at V came to 0 bases and at J to 3 bases, leaving 11 bases not matched to a gene. Germline CDR1 SGDLS, CDR2 YYNGEE. The CDR3 is 18 amino acids. The CDR3 DNA reads TGTGCCAGCAGCGTAGTGGGGGCGACAGGGGGCGCGGACACTGAAGCTTTCTTT. Amino acid sequence: CASSVVGATGGADTEAFF. Complete variable domain (other parts from reference TRBV9 and TRBJ1-1): DSGVTQTPKHLITATGQRVTLRCSPRSGDLSVYWYQQSLDQGLQFLIQYYNGEERAKGNILERFSAQQFPDLHSELNLSSLELGDSALYFCASSVVGATGGADTEAFFGQGTRLTVV.

The chain is built from TRBV11-2 and TRBJ2-1, with 11 nucleotides matching TRBD2. Germline lookup yields CDR1 SGHAT and CDR2 FQNNGV. The CDR3 runs to 16 residues. V lost 5 bases and J lost 7; bases outside the gene matches: 10. The CDR3, as DNA: TGTGCCAGCAGCCCGATAGCGGGAGGGCCTTGGAATGAGCAGTTCTTC. It specifies CASSPIAGGPWNEQFF.

The rearrangement uses TRBV6-5 and TRBJ2-7; 13 bases fit TRBD2. With V trimmed by 6 bases and J by 2 bases, 4 bases remained unmatched. Germline CDR1 and CDR2: MNHEY and SVGAGI. The CDR3 extends over 15 amino acids. CDR3 residues: CASSAGTSGTYEQYV. CDR3 nucleotides: TGTGCCAGCAGCGCCGGGACTAGCGGGACCTACGAGCAGTACGTC.

V is TRBV20-1 and J is TRBJ2-1; D unclear. Germline values: CDR1 DFQATT, CDR2 SNEGSKA (reference sequence). Between the trimmed V and J ends, which lost 3 bases and 3 bases, there was a span of 3 bases. This CDR3 has 11 amino acids. The CDR3 is CSARSYNEQFF. The CDR3 DNA reads as TGCAGTGCTAGGAGCTACAATGAGCAGTTCTTC.

This chain links TRBV13 with TRBJ2-1; 8 bases line up with TRBD2. V was pared by 2 bases and J by 8 bases, with 5 bases of the junction left unmatched. The CDR3 runs to 14 residues. Germline CDR1 PRHDT, CDR2 FYEKMQ (reference sequence). CDR3 sequence: CASSLNGLAHEQFF. In nucleotides, the CDR3 is TGTGCCAGCAGCTTAAATGGACTAGCCCATGAGCAGTTCTTC.

The V and J genes are TRBV15 and TRBJ1-4, with D possibly matching TRBD1 (6 bases). This CDR3 has 15 amino acids. The germline gives CDR1 LNHNV, CDR2 YYDKDF (reference sequence). V was cut by 1 base and J by 5 bases, with 11 bases left in between. The CDR3 nucleotides are TGTGCCACCAGCAGAGTATACAGGGACAATGAAAAACTGTTTTTT. Protein product: CATSRVYRDNEKLFF.

The chain combines TRBV9 with TRBJ2-7; D might be TRBD2 (5 bases). The V and J ends lost 4 bases and 0 bases respectively, with 11 bases between them. Germline CDR1 SGDLS, CDR2 YYNGEE. The CDR3 spans 14 residues. This CDR3 reads CASSFSVDSYEQYF. In nucleotides, the CDR3 is TGTGCCAGCAGCTTTAGCGTAGACTCCTACGAGCAGTACTTC.

The CDR3 DNA follows: TGCGCCAGCAGCCCTCACGGACTAGCGGGAACGGGGGAGCAGTTCTTC. Translated: CASSPHGLAGTGEQFF. The chain uses TRBV4-1 and TRBJ2-1; TRBD2 agrees at 12 bases. Germline trimming cut 4 bases from V and 10 bases from J; bases unmatched to any gene: 11. The CDR3 length is 16 residues. Germline lookup yields CDR1 MGHRA and CDR2 YSYEKL.

The J gene is TRBJ2-7, the V gene TRBV18, with D perhaps TRBD2 (5 bases). CDR1 and CDR2 (germline): KGHSH, LQKENI. CDR3 length: 14 amino acids. V was pared by 3 bases and J by 7 bases, with 16 bases between. The CDR3 is CASSPSEAGGEQYV. DNA for the CDR3: TGTGCCAGCTCACCTTCAGAGGCGGGTGGGGAGCAGTACGTC.

This chain links TRBV6-2 or TRBV6-3 with TRBJ2-1; 9 nucleotides line up with TRBD2. The CDR3 has 16 amino acids. The germline CDR1 and CDR2 sequences are MNHEY and SVGEGT. V shed 0 bases, J shed 8 bases, and the junction held 8 bases outside the gene matches. The CDR3 protein is CASSYSLAGRPDEQFF. CDR3 sequence (DNA): TGTGCCAGCAGTTACTCCCTAGCGGGACGGCCCGATGAGCAGTTCTTC.

The chain joins TRBV11-3 to TRBJ2-5; D is perhaps TRBD2 (5 bases). V was pared by 3 bases and J by 5 bases, with 16 bases between. Germline V gene lookup returns CDR1 SGHNT and CDR2 YENEEA. The length of the CDR3 is 15 residues. As DNA, the CDR3 is TGTGCCAGCAGCTTGTTTACGTCGGGCGGGGAGACCCAGTACTTC. Amino acid sequence: CASSLFTSGGETQYF.